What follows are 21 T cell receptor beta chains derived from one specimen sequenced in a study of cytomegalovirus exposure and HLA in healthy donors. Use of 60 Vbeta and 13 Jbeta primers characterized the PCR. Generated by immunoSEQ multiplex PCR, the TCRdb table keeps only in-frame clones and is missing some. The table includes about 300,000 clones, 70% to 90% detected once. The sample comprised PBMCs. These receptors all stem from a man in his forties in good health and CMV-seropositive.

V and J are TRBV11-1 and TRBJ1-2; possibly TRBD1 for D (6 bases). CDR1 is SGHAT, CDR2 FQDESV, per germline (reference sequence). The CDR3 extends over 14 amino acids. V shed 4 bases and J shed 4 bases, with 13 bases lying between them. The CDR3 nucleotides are TGTGCCAGCAGCTCGATACAGGGAGCCTATGGCTACACCTTC. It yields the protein CASSSIQGAYGYTF.

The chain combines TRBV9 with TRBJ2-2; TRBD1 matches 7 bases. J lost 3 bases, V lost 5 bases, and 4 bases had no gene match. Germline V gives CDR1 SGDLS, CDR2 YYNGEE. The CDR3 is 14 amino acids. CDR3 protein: CASSRGPDTGELFF. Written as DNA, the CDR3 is TGTGCCAGCAGTAGGGGGCCGGACACCGGGGAGCTGTTTTTT.

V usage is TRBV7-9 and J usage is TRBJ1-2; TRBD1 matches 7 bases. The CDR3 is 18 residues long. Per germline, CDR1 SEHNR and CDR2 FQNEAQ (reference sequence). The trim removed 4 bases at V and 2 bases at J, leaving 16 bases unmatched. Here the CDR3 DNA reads TGTGCCAGCAGCTCTCGGTTGATAAGGGGGCGTATGAACTATGGCTACACCTTC. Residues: CASSSRLIRGRMNYGYTF.

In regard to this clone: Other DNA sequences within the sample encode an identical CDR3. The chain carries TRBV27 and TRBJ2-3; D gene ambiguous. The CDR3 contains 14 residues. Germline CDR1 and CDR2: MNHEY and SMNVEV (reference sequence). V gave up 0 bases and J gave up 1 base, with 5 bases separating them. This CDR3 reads CASSLSVGTDTQYF. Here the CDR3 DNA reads TGTGCCAGCAGTTTATCAGTAGGCACAGATACGCAGTATTTT.

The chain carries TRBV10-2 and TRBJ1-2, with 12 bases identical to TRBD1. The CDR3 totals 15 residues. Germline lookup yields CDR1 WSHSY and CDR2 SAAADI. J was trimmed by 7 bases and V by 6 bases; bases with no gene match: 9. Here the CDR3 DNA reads TGCGCCAGCAGCCCGGGACAGGGGGCTGACGGTGGCTACACCTTC. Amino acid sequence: CASSPGQGADGGYTF.

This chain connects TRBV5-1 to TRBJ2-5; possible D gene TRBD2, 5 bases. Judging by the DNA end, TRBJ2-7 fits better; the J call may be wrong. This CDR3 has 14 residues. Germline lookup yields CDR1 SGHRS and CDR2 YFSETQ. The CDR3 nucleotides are TGCGCCAGCAGCGCGGGCTTCAGCTCCTACGAGCAGTACTTC. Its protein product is CASSAGFSSYEQYF.

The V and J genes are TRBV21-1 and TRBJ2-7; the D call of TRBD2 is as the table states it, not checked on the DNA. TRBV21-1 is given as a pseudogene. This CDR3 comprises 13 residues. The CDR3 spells CASSKGLAGEQYF. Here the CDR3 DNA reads TGTGCCAGCAGCAAAGGACTAGCGGGAGAGCAGTACTTC.

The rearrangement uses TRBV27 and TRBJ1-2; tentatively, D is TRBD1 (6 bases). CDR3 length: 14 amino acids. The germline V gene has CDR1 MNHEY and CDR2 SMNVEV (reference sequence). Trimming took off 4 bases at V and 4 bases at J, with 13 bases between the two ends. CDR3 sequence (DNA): TGTGCCAGCAGTTCTGCGACAGGATCCTATGGCTACACCTTC. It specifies CASSSATGSYGYTF.

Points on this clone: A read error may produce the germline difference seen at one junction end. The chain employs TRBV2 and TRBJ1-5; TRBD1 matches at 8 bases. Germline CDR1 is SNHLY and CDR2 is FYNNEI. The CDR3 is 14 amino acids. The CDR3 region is CASSVAGGNQPQHF. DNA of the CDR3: TGTGCCAGCAGTGTAGCAGGGGGCAACCAGCCCCAGCATTTT.

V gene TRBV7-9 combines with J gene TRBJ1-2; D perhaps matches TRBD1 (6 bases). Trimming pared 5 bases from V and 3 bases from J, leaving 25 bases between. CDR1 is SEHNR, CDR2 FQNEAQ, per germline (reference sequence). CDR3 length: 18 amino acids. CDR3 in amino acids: CASSPQPYTGYRDYGYTF. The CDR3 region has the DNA TGTGCCAGCAGCCCCCAGCCTTATACAGGGTACCGCGACTATGGCTACACCTTC.

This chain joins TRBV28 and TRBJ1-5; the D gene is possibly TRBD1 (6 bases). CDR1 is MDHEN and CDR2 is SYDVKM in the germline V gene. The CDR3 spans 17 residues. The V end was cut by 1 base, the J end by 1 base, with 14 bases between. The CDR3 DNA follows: TGTGCCAGCAGTTTATACGGCAGGGGAAAGAGCAATCAGCCCCAGCATTTT. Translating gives CASSLYGRGKSNQPQHF.

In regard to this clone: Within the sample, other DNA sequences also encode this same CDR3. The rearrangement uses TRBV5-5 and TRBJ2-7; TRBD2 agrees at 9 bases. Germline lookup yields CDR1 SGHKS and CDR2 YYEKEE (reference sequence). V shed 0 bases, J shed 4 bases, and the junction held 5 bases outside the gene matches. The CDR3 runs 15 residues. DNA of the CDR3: TGTGCCAGCAGCTTGGGCGCGGGAGGGCCTTACGAGCAGTACTTC. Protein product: CASSLGAGGPYEQYF.

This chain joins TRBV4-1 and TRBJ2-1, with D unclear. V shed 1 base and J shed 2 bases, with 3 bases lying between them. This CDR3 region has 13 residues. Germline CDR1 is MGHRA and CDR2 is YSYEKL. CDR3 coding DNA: TGCGCCAGCAGCCAAGGTACCTACAATGAGCAGTTCTTC. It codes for CASSQGTYNEQFF.

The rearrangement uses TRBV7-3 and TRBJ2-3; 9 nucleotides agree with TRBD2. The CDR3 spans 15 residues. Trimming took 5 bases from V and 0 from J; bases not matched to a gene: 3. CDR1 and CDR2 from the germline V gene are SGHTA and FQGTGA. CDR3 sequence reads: CASSRLAVSTDTQYF. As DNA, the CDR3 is TGTGCCAGCAGCCGACTAGCGGTTAGCACAGATACGCAGTATTTT.

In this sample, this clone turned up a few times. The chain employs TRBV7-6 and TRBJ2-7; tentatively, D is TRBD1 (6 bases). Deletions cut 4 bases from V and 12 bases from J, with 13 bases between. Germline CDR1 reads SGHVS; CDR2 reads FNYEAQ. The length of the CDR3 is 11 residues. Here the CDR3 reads CASSSQGIAYF. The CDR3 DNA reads TGTGCCAGCAGCTCGCAGGGGATAGCGTACTTC.

CDR3 sequence (DNA): TGTGCCAGCAGTTGGACAGTAAGCTCCTACGAGCAGTACTTC. Its translation: CASSWTVSSYEQYF. The V gene is TRBV7-8, the J gene TRBJ2-7, with D perhaps matching TRBD1 (6 bases). CDR3 length: 14 residues. V lost 6 bases, J lost 0 bases, and 12 bases lay in between. From germline, CDR1 is SGHVS and CDR2 FQNEAQ.

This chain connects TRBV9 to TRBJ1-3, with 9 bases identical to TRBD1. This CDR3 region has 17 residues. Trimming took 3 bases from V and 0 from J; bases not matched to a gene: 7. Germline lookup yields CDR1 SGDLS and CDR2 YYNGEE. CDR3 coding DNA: TGTGCCAGCAGCGCCCGGACAGGGGCTAGCTCTGGAAACACCATATATTTT. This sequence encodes CASSARTGASSGNTIYF.

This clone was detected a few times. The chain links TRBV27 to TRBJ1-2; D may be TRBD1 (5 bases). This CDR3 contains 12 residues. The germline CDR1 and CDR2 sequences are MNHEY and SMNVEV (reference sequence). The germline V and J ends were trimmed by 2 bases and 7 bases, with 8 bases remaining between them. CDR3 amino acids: CASSLPGGGYTF. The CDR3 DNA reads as TGTGCCAGCAGTTTACCGGGGGGTGGCTACACCTTC.

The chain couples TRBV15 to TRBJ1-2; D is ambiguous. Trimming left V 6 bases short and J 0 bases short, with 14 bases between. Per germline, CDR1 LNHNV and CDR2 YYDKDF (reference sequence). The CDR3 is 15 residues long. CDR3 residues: CATSSSGRTNYGYTF. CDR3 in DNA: TGTGCCACCAGTTCATCAGGCCGAACTAACTATGGCTACACCTTC.

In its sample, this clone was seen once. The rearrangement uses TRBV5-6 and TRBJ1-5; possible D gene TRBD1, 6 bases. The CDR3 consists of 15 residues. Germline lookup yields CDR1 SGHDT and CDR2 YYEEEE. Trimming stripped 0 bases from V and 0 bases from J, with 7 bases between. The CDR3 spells CASSLVGGSNQPQHF. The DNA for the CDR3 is TGTGCCAGCAGCTTGGTAGGGGGTAGCAATCAGCCCCAGCATTTT.

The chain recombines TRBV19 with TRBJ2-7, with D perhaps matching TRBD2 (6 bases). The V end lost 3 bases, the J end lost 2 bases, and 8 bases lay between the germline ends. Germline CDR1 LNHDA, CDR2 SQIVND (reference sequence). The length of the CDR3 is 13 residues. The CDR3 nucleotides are TGTGCCAGTAGTATCGGGGGAGCCTACGAGCAGTACTTC. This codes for CASSIGGAYEQYF. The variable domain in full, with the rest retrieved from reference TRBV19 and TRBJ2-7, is DGGITQSPKYLFRKEGQNVTLSCEQNLNHDAMYWYRQDPGQGLRLIYYSQIVNDFQKGDIAEGYSVSREKKESFPLTVTSAQKNPTAFYLCASSIGGAYEQYFGPGTRLTVT.